These T cell receptor beta chains were read from a single sample in a study of healthy donors' naive CD4 and CD8 T cells. MiXCR, applied by TCRdb to the reads, yields one record per CDR3 protein. The sample has about 180,000 distinct CDR3 sequences; about 70% are singletons. Sequencing was carried out using naive CD4+ and CD8+ T cells sorted from blood, pooled from several donors. The receptors derive from a pool of human donors in good health; the sample pools cells from several healthy donors. Both conserved end residues are part of each CDR3. The D gene is left open where the match is weak. Where a row states a size, it is once, few, many or the class of an expanded clone; other rows omit it.

D gene,clone size,V gene,J gene,CDR3 DNA,CDR3 protein
.,.,TRBV29-1,TRBJ2-3,TGCAGCGTTGAACAGGATACGCAGTATTTT,CSVEQDTQYF
TRBD1,.,TRBV12-5,TRBJ2-7,TGTGCTAGTGGTTTACTTTTGGGACAGGGGAAGGTGGGCGAGCAGTACTTC,CASGLLLGQGKVGEQYF
TRBD1,.,TRBV27,TRBJ2-7,TGTGCCAGCAGTCCGGGACAGTTATACGAGCAGTACTTC,CASSPGQLYEQYF
.,few,TRBV29-1,TRBJ2-7,TGCAGCGTTGGGACAATCAGGGACTACGAGCAGTACTTC,CSVGTIRDYEQYF
TRBD1,once,TRBV27,TRBJ2-1,TGTGCCAGCACTCGTCCCGGGACAGGGATAGCTGAGCAGTTCTTC,CASTRPGTGIAEQFF
.,.,TRBV27,TRBJ1-1,TGTGCCAGCAGTTTATCCGCCCCCGGGAGCACTGAAGCTTTCTTT,CASSLSAPGSTEAFF
.,.,TRBV29-1,TRBJ2-6,TGCAGCGCTGGGAGTTCTGGGGCCAACGTCCTGACTTTC,CSAGSSGANVLTF
.,.,TRBV6-6,TRBJ2-1,TGTGCCAGCAGTCCCCAAAGCAATGAGCAGTTCTTC,CASSPQSNEQFF
TRBD1,once,TRBV5-5,TRBJ1-1,TGTGCCAGCAGCCTAACGACAGGGAGAGAAGCTTTCTTT,CASSLTTGREAFF
.,.,TRBV29-1,TRBJ2-7,TGCAGCGTTGAAGGAACTTGGGGTGAGCAGTACTTC,CSVEGTWGEQYF
.,few,TRBV12-3/TRBV12-4,TRBJ1-5,TGTGCCAGCGGGGGCGGTCTTAGAGATCCCCTGCCCCAGCATTTT,CASGGGLRDPLPQHF
.,.,TRBV20-1,TRBJ2-3,TGCAGTGCTAGAGAAGAGGGAGTCACAGATACGCAGTATTTT,CSAREEGVTDTQYF
.,.,TRBV12-3/TRBV12-4,TRBJ1-5,TGTGCCAGCAGTTTTGGGTCTCCGCCCCAGCATTTT,CASSFGSPPQHF
TRBD1,.,TRBV6-5,TRBJ1-6,TGTGCCAGCAGCCAGGACAGGAAAAGCCTCCACTTT,CASSQDRKSLHF
.,few,TRBV5-1,TRBJ1-1,TGCGCCAGCAGCTTAACGACCGTGGTCAACACTGAAGCTTTCTTT,CASSLTTVVNTEAFF
.,.,TRBV29-1,TRBJ2-3,TGCAGCGTTGAAGGGCTCCGAGGCGGGATCACAGATACGCAGTATTTT,CSVEGLRGGITDTQYF
.,.,TRBV5-4,TRBJ1-2,TGTGCCAGCAGCTTGTCTCAGGGGCTCTACGTCTACACCTTC,CASSLSQGLYVYTF
.,few,TRBV30,TRBJ2-7,TGTGCCTGGAGTAGCGGCTACGAGCAGTACTTC,CAWSSGYEQYF
TRBD2,.,TRBV29-1,TRBJ2-7,TGCAGCGTTGAAGACACAACTAGCGGGCCGAACTACGAGCAGTACTTC,CSVEDTTSGPNYEQYF
.,.,TRBV29-1,TRBJ2-3,TGCAGCGTTACCCCCGGTCTTCACAAAGATACGCAGTATTTT,CSVTPGLHKDTQYF
.,.,TRBV29-1,TRBJ1-1,TGCAGCGTTGTCACAGCGCAAGCTTTCTTT,CSVVTAQAFF
.,.,TRBV11-1,TRBJ1-1,TGTGCCAGCAGCTCCGCTAAAGTCAACACTGAAGCTTTCTTT,CASSSAKVNTEAFF
.,.,TRBV29-1,TRBJ2-4,TGCAGCGTAAAGACCCCGCCCCAAGACATTCAGTACTTC,CSVKTPPQDIQYF
TRBD1,.,TRBV29-1,TRBJ1-2,TGCAGCGTTGAAGAACAGGGGGCGCATAACTATGGCTACACCTTC,CSVEEQGAHNYGYTF
TRBD2,few,TRBV29-1,TRBJ2-1,TGCAGCGTTGGACTAGCGGGGACCTACAATGAGCAGTTCTTC,CSVGLAGTYNEQFF
.,.,TRBV2,TRBJ1-1,TGTGCCAGCAGTCCCCGGAGAGAACTGGCCTTCTTT,CASSPRRELAFF
TRBD2,.,TRBV7-2,TRBJ2-1,TGTGCCAGCAGCTCTATCCCGGGACTAGCGGGGGGCAACTACAATGAGCAGTTCTTC,CASSSIPGLAGGNYNEQFF
.,.,TRBV29-1,TRBJ2-2,TGCAGCGTTGGGCGAAAATACACCGGGGAGCTGTTTTTT,CSVGRKYTGELFF
TRBD2,.,TRBV27,TRBJ2-1,TGTGCCAGCAGTTTAGGCGGGAGTGGCTACAATGAGCAGTTCTTC,CASSLGGSGYNEQFF
.,.,TRBV29-1,TRBJ1-1,TGCAGCGTTGAAGATCGGCGTCGGTCGAACACTGAAGCTTTCTTT,CSVEDRRRSNTEAFF
.,.,TRBV29-1,TRBJ2-4,TGCAGCGTTGAAATTACGTCACAGTACTTC,CSVEITSQYF